Each of the 11 T cell receptor beta chains below was sequenced from the same sample in a study of long-term antiretroviral therapy in people with HIV. The assay, immunoSEQ v3.0, was run at survey level. Some clones are missing from TCRdb's copy, which holds only in-frame ones; the method was immunoSEQ multiplex PCR. Found here are some 40,000 clones, about 95% of them singletons; the top ten hold less than 2.5%. Material: unsorted PBMCs, obtained 9.2 years after starting antiretroviral therapy. These receptor sequences come from a man aged 30 to 39 with HIV.

The V and J genes are TRBV5-1 and TRBJ2-7; D might be TRBD1 or TRBD2, each matching 5 bases. CDR1 is SGHRS and CDR2 is YFSETQ in the germline V gene. The CDR3 has 15 amino acids. V shed 0 bases and J shed 0 bases, with 10 bases lying between them. CDR3 nucleotide sequence: TGCGCCAGCAGCTTGGGGGGCAGCGGCTCCTACGAGCAGTACTTC. This gives the protein CASSLGGSGSYEQYF. The entire variable domain, with the rest obtained from reference TRBV5-1 and TRBJ2-7, is as follows: KAGVTQTPRYLIKTRGQQVTLSCSPISGHRSVSWYQQTPGQGLQFLFEYFSETQRNKGNFPGRFSGRQFSNSRSEMNVSTLELGDSALYLCASSLGGSGSYEQYFGPGTRLTVT.

The chain employs TRBV7-8 and TRBJ1-5; D not resolved. V was clipped by 5 bases and J by 1 base, with 15 bases between them. The CDR3 covers 16 residues. Germline V gene lookup returns CDR1 SGHVS and CDR2 FQNEAQ. CDR3 sequence reads: CASSPRTYTSNQPQHF. For the CDR3, the DNA is TGTGCCAGCAGCCCGCGGACCTATACGAGCAATCAGCCCCAGCATTTT.

V and J are TRBV30 and TRBJ2-6; D gene uncertain. Per the germline V gene, CDR1 is GTSNPN and CDR2 is SVGIG (reference sequence). There are 13 residues in the CDR3. V was pared by 4 bases and J by 0 bases, with 4 bases between. The CDR3 here is CAWTLSGANVLTF. DNA of the CDR3: TGTGCCTGGACCCTCTCTGGGGCCAACGTCCTGACTTTC. Combining the CDR3 with reference TRBV30 and TRBJ2-6 gives the whole variable domain SQTIHQWPATLVQPVGSPLSLECTVEGTSNPNLYWYRQAAGRGLQLLFYSVGIGQISSEVPQNLSASRPQDRQFILSSKKLLLSDSGFYLCAWTLSGANVLTFGAGSRLTVL.

The chain combines TRBV27 with TRBJ1-3; TRBD1 is a possible D gene (6 bases). Germline V CDR1 and CDR2: MNHEY, SMNVEV (reference sequence). V lost 10 bases and J 3 bases, leaving 19 bases between the germline ends. The CDR3 covers 15 residues. The CDR3 nucleotides read TGTGCCACCAGGGCCCGGGGGGGCGGTGGAAACACCATATATTTT. Translation gives CATRARGGGGNTIYF.

This clone is deemed medium-sized (0.01 to 0.1%). The gene calls are TRBV29-1 and TRBJ1-2; TRBD1 matches at 7 bases. The CDR3 is made up of 17 amino acids. The ends lost 4 bases at V and 1 base at J; junction bases unmatched: 15. The V gene's germline CDR1 is SQVTM and CDR2 ANQGSEA. The CDR3 nucleotides read TGCAGCGTTGGCGCCGGCGGACAGGCCCGTCATAACTATGGCTACACCTTC. Translation gives CSVGAGGQARHNYGYTF.

The CDR3 region is CASSVVGETLYGYTF. Here the CDR3 DNA reads TGTGCCAGCAGCGTAGTAGGGGAAACCCTCTATGGCTACACCTTC. This rearrangement joins TRBV9 to TRBJ1-2; D may be TRBD1 (5 bases). V gave up 0 bases and J gave up 4 bases, with 13 bases separating them. Germline assignment: CDR1 SGDLS and CDR2 YYNGEE. The CDR3 spans 15 residues.

The chain couples TRBV7-9 to TRBJ1-6; 8 positions agree with TRBD1. Germline V CDR1 and CDR2: SEHNR, FQNEAQ (reference sequence). The CDR3 has 16 residues. The ends lost 8 bases at V and 1 base at J; junction bases unmatched: 7. DNA of the CDR3: TGTGCCAGCTCGGACAGGGATGGTTCCTATAATTCACCCCTCCACTTT. Translation gives CASSDRDGSYNSPLHF.

The V call is TRBV27, the J call TRBJ1-1; D is possibly TRBD1 (6 bases). Germline V gene lookup returns CDR1 MNHEY and CDR2 SMNVEV (reference sequence). The ends were cut back, 1 base at V and 5 bases at J, with 14 bases in the middle. The CDR3 extends over 15 amino acids. The CDR3 DNA follows: TGTGCCAGCAGTTTATACGGGGGGCTAGGGACTGAAGCTTTCTTT. Translated: CASSLYGGLGTEAFF.

The CDR3, as DNA: TGTGCCAGCTCACCAGGGGTGAATTCACCCCTCCACTTT. This translates into CASSPGVNSPLHF. V gene TRBV18 combines with J gene TRBJ1-6; D gene ambiguous. The CDR3 totals 13 residues. The V end was cut by 2 bases, the J end by 7 bases, with 6 bases between. The V gene's germline CDR1 is KGHSH and CDR2 LQKENI.

The V call is TRBV19, the J call TRBJ1-4; D is uncertain. This CDR3 spans 10 amino acids. With 9 bases removed from V and 8 bases from J, the gap between germline ends came to 7 bases. Germline V CDR1 and CDR2: LNHDA, SQIVND (reference sequence). CDR3 sequence reads: CASASEKLFF. The CDR3 DNA is TGTGCCAGCGCCTCGGAAAAACTGTTTTTT. The whole variable domain, remainder taken from reference TRBV19 and TRBJ1-4, is DGGITQSPKYLFRKEGQNVTLSCEQNLNHDAMYWYRQDPGQGLRLIYYSQIVNDFQKGDIAEGYSVSREKKESFPLTVTSAQKNPTAFYLCASASEKLFFGSGTQLSVL.

The CDR3 nucleotides read TGTGCCAGCAATCGGGACAGTCTCAATGAAAAACTGTTTTTT. Translation: CASNRDSLNEKLFF. The rearrangement uses TRBV2 and TRBJ1-4; 7 bases agree with TRBD1. The CDR3 has 14 residues. Germline CDR1 reads SNHLY; CDR2 reads FYNNEI. The ends lost 7 bases at V and 5 bases at J; junction bases unmatched: 7. Full variable domain (rest looked up from reference TRBV2 and TRBJ1-4): EPEVTQTPSHQVTQMGQEVILRCVPISNHLYFYWYRQILGQKVEFLVSFYNNEISEKSEIFDDQFSVERPDGSNFTLKIRSTKLEDSAMYFCASNRDSLNEKLFFGSGTQLSVL.